The 5 T cell receptor beta chains below come from one sample, sequenced in a study of a mutant IDH1 vaccine in newly diagnosed glioma. The time point: week 23, last vaccination. The vaccine gave 300 ug of a 20-mer mutant IDH1 peptide subcutaneously per dose. Here immunoSEQ multiplex PCR was the method, and the copy in TCRdb shows in-frame clones only, minus some. The sample contains roughly 60,000 clones, around 83% of which appear only once. The antigens these receptors bind are not known. The starting material was PBMCs, obtained from a glioma patient whose treatment included an IDH1 peptide vaccine. These TCRs come from a man younger than 45 with glioma.

The chain employs TRBV2 and TRBJ2-5; weak D call: TRBD2 (6 bases). The DNA end favors TRBJ2-7, so the J call may be wrong. CDR3 length: 15 residues. The germline gives CDR1 SNHLY, CDR2 FYNNEI. CDR3 amino acids: CASSELGGSSYEQYF. Here the CDR3 DNA reads TGTGCCAGCAGTGAATTAGGAGGGAGCTCCTACGAGCAGTACTTC.

The genes are TRBV2 and TRBJ2-5, with a tentative D call TRBD1 (5 bases). Germline V gene sequence: CDR1 SNHLY, CDR2 FYNNEI. The CDR3 loop spans 12 amino acids. Trimming stripped 8 bases from V and 5 bases from J, with 12 bases between. CDR3 sequence reads: CASAGFRETQYF. CDR3 nucleotides: TGTGCCAGCGCAGGGTTCCGGGAGACCCAGTACTTC.

The rearrangement uses TRBV18 and TRBJ1-1, with D maybe TRBD1 (5 bases). Trimming stripped 2 bases from V and 1 base from J, with 20 bases between. CDR3 length equals 18 residues. Looked up from germline, CDR1 is KGHSH and CDR2 is LQKENI. The CDR3 DNA reads TGTGCCAGCTCACCATTGCCAGGTTCCTTAGGGGCGAACACTGAAGCTTTCTTT. Its protein product is CASSPLPGSLGANTEAFF.

The chain uses TRBV5-6 and TRBJ1-6; D call uncertain. This CDR3 has 13 amino acids. Germline V gives CDR1 SGHDT, CDR2 YYEEEE. V lost 6 bases to trimming and J lost 7 bases, with 11 bases between them. CDR3 loop: CASTFVGNSPLHF. Written as DNA, the CDR3 is TGTGCCAGCACATTCGTCGGAAATTCACCCCTCCACTTT.

The chain uses TRBV7-8 and TRBJ2-2, with D uncertain. Trimming took 1 base from V and 6 from J, leaving 9 bases between them. Germline-derived CDR1 and CDR2 are SGHVS and FQNEAQ. The CDR3 totals 14 residues. For the CDR3, the DNA is TGTGCCAGCAGCTTAGATCCTGCGGCCGGGGAGCTGTTTTTT. Its protein product is CASSLDPAAGELFF.